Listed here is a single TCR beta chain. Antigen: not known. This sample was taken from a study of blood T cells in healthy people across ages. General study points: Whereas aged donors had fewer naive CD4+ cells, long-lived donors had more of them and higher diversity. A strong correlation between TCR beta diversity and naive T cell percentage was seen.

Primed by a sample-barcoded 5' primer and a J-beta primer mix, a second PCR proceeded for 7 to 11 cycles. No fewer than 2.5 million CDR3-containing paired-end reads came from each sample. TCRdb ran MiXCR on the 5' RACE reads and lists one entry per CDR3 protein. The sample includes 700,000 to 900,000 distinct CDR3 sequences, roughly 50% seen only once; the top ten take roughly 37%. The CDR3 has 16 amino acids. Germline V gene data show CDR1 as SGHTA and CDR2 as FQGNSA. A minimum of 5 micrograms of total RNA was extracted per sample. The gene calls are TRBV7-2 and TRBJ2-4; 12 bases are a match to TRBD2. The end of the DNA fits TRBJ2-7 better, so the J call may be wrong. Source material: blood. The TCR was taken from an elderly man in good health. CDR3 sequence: CASRSQASGRDGEQYF. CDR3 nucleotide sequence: TGTGCCAGCAGGTCCCAGGCTAGCGGGAGGGATGGCGAGCAGTACTTC.